This passage covers 11 T cell receptor beta chains from one sample sequenced in a study of graft-versus-host responses after intestinal transplantation. Repertoires were generated with immunoSEQ multiplex PCR, while TCRdb's copy carries only in-frame clones and drops some. The sample holds some 90,000 clones; roughly 92% are singletons and the top ten take over 0.3%. No cognate antigen is known for these TCRs. The sequences come from unstimulated CD4+ T cells sorted from spleen or lymph node cells, collected before intestinal transplant. Receptor source: a human donor who received an intestinal transplant.

The genes are TRBV6-6 and TRBJ1-1; D remains unclear. Trimming removed 6 bases from V and 3 bases from J, with 8 bases in between. CDR1 is MNHNY, CDR2 SVGAGI, per germline (reference sequence). CDR3 length: 12 amino acids. The CDR3: CASRGFDTEAFF. The CDR3 DNA follows: TGTGCCAGCAGGGGATTTGACACTGAAGCTTTCTTT.

The chain uses TRBV2 and TRBJ2-6; D remains unclear. Germline CDR1 and CDR2: SNHLY and FYNNEI. Deletions cut 8 bases from V and 0 bases from J, with 23 bases between. CDR3 size: 19 residues. Here the CDR3 reads CASCYDSRVLSSGANVLTF. The CDR3 DNA reads as TGTGCCAGCTGCTACGATAGCCGGGTATTAAGCTCTGGGGCCAACGTCCTGACTTTC.

The gene calls are TRBV27 and TRBJ2-7, with D perhaps matching TRBD1 or TRBD2 (5 bases each). The V end was cut by 1 base, the J end by 7 bases, with 11 bases between. The CDR3 contains 13 residues. Germline CDR1 and CDR2: MNHEY and SMNVEV (reference sequence). CDR3 region: CASSLWDVREQYF. CDR3 bases: TGTGCCAGCAGTTTATGGGACGTTCGGGAGCAGTACTTC.

The gene calls are TRBV5-1 and TRBJ2-7; 11 bases match TRBD1. Germline V gene lookup returns CDR1 SGHRS and CDR2 YFSETQ. This CDR3 is 15 amino acids long. Trimming removed 4 bases from V and 2 bases from J; junction bases left unmatched: 5. Here the CDR3 reads CASSLGQGVPYEQYF. CDR3 DNA: TGCGCCAGCAGCCTGGGACAGGGGGTCCCCTACGAGCAGTACTTC.

V and J are TRBV29-1 and TRBJ1-1; D is perhaps TRBD1 (5 bases). The CDR3 consists of 14 residues. V was clipped by 6 bases and J by 2 bases, with 16 bases between them. Germline CDR1 is SQVTM and CDR2 is ANQGSEA. The CDR3 here is CSVSGGGGNTEAFF. The CDR3 region has the DNA TGCAGCGTATCTGGAGGCGGGGGAAACACTGAAGCTTTCTTT.

The chain has TRBV2 and TRBJ2-2; D possibly corresponds to TRBD2 (5 bases). With 4 bases removed from V and 6 bases from J, the gap between germline ends came to 15 bases. From germline, CDR1 is SNHLY and CDR2 FYNNEI. This CDR3 is 15 amino acids long. In DNA form, the CDR3 reads TGTGCCAGCAGTGGGGAGACTGAAGTGGCCGGGGAGCTGTTTTTT. This translates into CASSGETEVAGELFF. The whole variable domain, filled in from reference TRBV2 and TRBJ2-2, reads EPEVTQTPSHQVTQMGQEVILRCVPISNHLYFYWYRQILGQKVEFLVSFYNNEISEKSEIFDDQFSVERPDGSNFTLKIRSTKLEDSAMYFCASSGETEVAGELFFGEGSRLTVL.

The chain recombines TRBV11-3 with TRBJ1-2; D unresolved. The CDR3 consists of 14 residues. V was trimmed by 3 bases and J by 9 bases, leaving 17 bases between them. CDR1 is SGHNT, CDR2 YENEEA, per germline. The CDR3 nucleotides are TGTGCCAGCAGCTTCTCCGACTTTATCTTGAGCTACACCTTC. Its protein is CASSFSDFILSYTF.

The chain couples TRBV18 to TRBJ2-1; D gene ambiguous. CDR3 size: 16 residues. Per the germline V gene, CDR1 is KGHSH and CDR2 is LQKENI. V was cut by 2 bases and J by 0 bases, with 11 bases left in between. The CDR3 DNA follows: TGTGCCAGCTCACCATATTCTAAAAGCTCCTACAATGAGCAGTTCTTC. It codes for CASSPYSKSSYNEQFF. The whole variable domain, filled in from reference TRBV18 and TRBJ2-1, reads NAGVMQNPRHLVRRRGQEARLRCSPMKGHSHVYWYRQLPEEGLKFMVYLQKENIIDESGMPKERFSAEFPKEGPSILRIQQVVRGDSAAYFCASSPYSKSSYNEQFFGPGTRLTVL.

This chain links TRBV28 with TRBJ2-1; D gene ambiguous. The germline V gene encodes CDR1 MDHEN and CDR2 SYDVKM. The CDR3 runs to 16 residues. V was cut by 3 bases and J by 7 bases, with 19 bases left in between. CDR3 region: CASSFGTGPPGNEQFF. Written as DNA, the CDR3 is TGTGCCAGCAGTTTTGGAACCGGGCCTCCTGGGAATGAGCAGTTCTTC. The whole variable domain, remainder taken from reference TRBV28 and TRBJ2-1, is DVKVTQSSRYLVKRTGEKVFLECVQDMDHENMFWYRQDPGLGLRLIYFSYDVKMKEKGDIPEGYSVSREKKERFSLILESASTNQTSMYLCASSFGTGPPGNEQFFGPGTRLTVL.

The CDR3 region has the DNA TGTGCCAGCAGCTTAGTTAAGCGGGCCTCTAGCACAGATACGCAGTATTTT. Its protein product is CASSLVKRASSTDTQYF. The V call is TRBV11-2, the J call TRBJ2-3; a possible D gene is TRBD2 (6 bases). CDR1 and CDR2 (germline): SGHAT, FQNNGV. The CDR3 runs to 17 residues. The V end lost 1 base, the J end lost 0 bases, and 14 bases lay between the germline ends.

The chain has TRBV2 and TRBJ1-2, with 9 positions matching TRBD1. Germline CDR1 reads SNHLY; CDR2 reads FYNNEI. The CDR3 has 14 residues. After removal of 9 bases from V and 3 bases from J, the junction contained 8 bases not matched to a gene. Here the CDR3 DNA reads TGTGCCAGTCGGGACAGGGAAACTGACTATGGCTACACCTTC. Translating it yields CASRDRETDYGYTF.